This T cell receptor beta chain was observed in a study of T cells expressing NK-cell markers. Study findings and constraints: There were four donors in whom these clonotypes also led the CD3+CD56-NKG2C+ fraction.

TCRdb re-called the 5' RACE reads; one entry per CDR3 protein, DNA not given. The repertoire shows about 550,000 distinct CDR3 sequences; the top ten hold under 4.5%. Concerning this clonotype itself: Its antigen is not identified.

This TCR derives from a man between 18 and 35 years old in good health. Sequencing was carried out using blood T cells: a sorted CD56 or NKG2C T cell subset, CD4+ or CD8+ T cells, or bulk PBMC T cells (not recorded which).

The CDR3 reads CASSQGTGARSNEQFF. The chain uses TRBV4-3 and TRBJ2-1; the D gene TCRdb calls, TRBD2, cannot be checked with no DNA. CDR1 is LGHNA, CDR2 YSLEER, per germline. The CDR3 has 16 residues.